The entry that follows covers one T cell receptor (beta chain) sequence. Its antigen is not identified. This sample stems from a study of radiation and T cells in renal cell carcinoma. Study outcomes and limitations: From baseline, blood top tumor clonotypes peaked at 2 weeks post-radiation.

The CDR3 has 15 residues. V lost 6 bases, J lost 3 bases, and 15 bases lay in between. The germline gives CDR1 MNHNS, CDR2 SASEGT. Time point here: blood 4 weeks post-SBRT, at nephrectomy. This sample's treatment: 15 Gy SBRT to primary tumor, nephrectomy 4 weeks later. Nephrectomy followed 15 Gy stereotactic body radiation by 4 weeks. Blood was sampled at baseline, 2 weeks and 4 weeks after SBRT. This renal cell carcinoma was of the clear cell type. Method: immunoSEQ multiplex PCR; TCRdb's copy keeps in-frame clones and lacks some. This sample carries some 100,000 clones, around 80% of them seen once, and the ten largest clones take 6.5% to 8%.

Sequencing was performed on blood, taken from a patient whose treatment included radiotherapy and nephrectomy. This clonotype was sampled from a man aged 60 to 69 with renal cell carcinoma. The chain is built from TRBV6-1 and TRBJ1-5; D call uncertain. The chain's CDR3 is CASSDAWVSNQPQHF. The CDR3, as DNA: TGTGCCAGCAGCGACGCGTGGGTTTCCAATCAGCCCCAGCATTTT.